These 28 T cell receptor beta chains share one sample of origin, sequenced in a study of T-cell memory formation after mild COVID-19. TCRdb reprocessed the 5' RACE reads with MiXCR, giving one entry per CDR3 protein. The table has nearly 250,000 distinct CDR3 sequences, 15% to 19% seen once; the top ten hold about 2%. Material for sequencing was PBMCs or a T cell subset sorted from them (not recorded which). Every receptor here comes from an adult woman who had mild COVID-19 (a few samples of this study predate the infection). Cell type and time point are not known.

This clonotype has a handful of counts. V usage is TRBV3-1 and J usage is TRBJ1-2, with D possibly TRBD1 on 5 matching bases. The V end lost 1 base, the J end lost 4 bases, and 10 bases lay between the germline ends. The germline gives CDR1 LGHDT, CDR2 YNNKEL (reference sequence). This CDR3 has 14 amino acids. The CDR3 here is CASSQGTGSYGYTF. CDR3 nucleotide sequence: TGTGCCAGCAGCCAAGGAACAGGCTCCTATGGCTACACCTTC.

This clonotype has a handful of counts. This chain links TRBV2 with TRBJ2-1; 9 positions agree with TRBD2. The CDR3 spans 13 residues. With V trimmed by 8 bases and J by 3 bases, 2 bases remained unmatched. Germline V gene sequence: CDR1 SNHLY, CDR2 FYNNEI. CDR3 sequence: CASQTSGYNEQFF. The CDR3 DNA follows: TGTGCCAGCCAGACTAGCGGCTACAATGAGCAGTTCTTC.

This chain joins TRBV19 and TRBJ2-1; 11 positions agree with TRBD2. Germline assignment: CDR1 LNHDA and CDR2 SQIVND (reference sequence). This CDR3 contains 17 residues. Losses at the gene ends were 5 bases for V and 8 bases for J; bases not matched to a gene: 14. In DNA form, the CDR3 reads TGTGCCAGTAGTCTCCGACCGGGACTAGCGGTTTTCGATGAGCAGTTCTTC. It is translated as CASSLRPGLAVFDEQFF. Full variable domain (remainder filled in from reference TRBV19 and TRBJ2-1): DGGITQSPKYLFRKEGQNVTLSCEQNLNHDAMYWYRQDPGQGLRLIYYSQIVNDFQKGDIAEGYSVSREKKESFPLTVTSAQKNPTAFYLCASSLRPGLAVFDEQFFGPGTRLTVL.

This clonotype was seen a few times. This chain links TRBV5-1 with TRBJ1-1; 7 nucleotides agree with TRBD1. Germline V gene lookup returns CDR1 SGHRS and CDR2 YFSETQ. V was clipped by 4 bases and J by 6 bases; unmatched bases: 9. The CDR3 covers 14 residues. The CDR3 loop is CASSTDRPWAEAFF. As DNA, the CDR3 is TGCGCCAGCAGCACGGACAGGCCATGGGCTGAAGCTTTCTTT.

This clonotype was recorded a few times. The V call is TRBV6-6, the J call TRBJ2-5; the D is unclear. V gave up 6 bases and J gave up 5 bases, with 4 bases separating them. This CDR3 has 10 amino acids. Germline CDR1 is MNHNY and CDR2 is SVGAGI (reference sequence). CDR3: CASRRETQYF. CDR3 coding DNA: TGTGCCAGCAGGCGGGAGACCCAGTACTTC.

This chain uses TRBV12-3 or TRBV12-4 with TRBJ2-7; 7 bases align to TRBD1. Unmatched junction bases numbered 6, after V lost 4 bases and J lost 3 bases. The CDR3 covers 14 residues. The CDR3 is CASSSRRGSYEQYF. CDR3 nucleotide sequence: TGTGCCAGCAGTTCGCGCAGGGGGAGCTACGAGCAGTACTTC.

This sequence joins TRBV18 and TRBJ2-1; D call uncertain. Between the trimmed V and J ends, which lost 0 bases and 5 bases, there was a span of 14 bases. The germline V gene encodes CDR1 KGHSH and CDR2 LQKENI. The CDR3 loop spans 16 amino acids. The CDR3 DNA reads as TGTGCCAGCTCACCACCGGAATCAGCTTTGCACAATGAGCAGTTCTTC. Translation gives CASSPPESALHNEQFF.

The table lists this clonotype with a few counts. The CDR3 coding sequence is TGTGCCACCAGTGACCGGGACACTGAAGCTTTCTTT. Its translation is CATSDRDTEAFF. The genes are TRBV24-1 and TRBJ1-1; no reliable D call. Germline CDR1 reads KGHDR; CDR2 reads SFDVKD. V was shortened by 4 bases and J by 3 bases, with 5 bases between the two germline ends. The CDR3 runs 12 residues.

The chain joins TRBV7-6 to TRBJ2-5, with 11 nucleotides matching TRBD2. V lost 4 bases to trimming and J lost 4 bases; unmatched junction nucleotides: 8. The germline V gene encodes CDR1 SGHVS and CDR2 FNYEAQ. This CDR3 has 16 residues. CDR3 in amino acids: CASSSRGLAGGETQYF. DNA of the CDR3: TGTGCCAGCAGCTCCCGAGGGCTAGCGGGGGGAGAGACCCAGTACTTC.

The rearrangement uses TRBV5-6 and TRBJ2-7; TRBD1 matches 8 bases. Germline assignment: CDR1 SGHDT and CDR2 YYEEEE. The CDR3 consists of 19 residues. J gave up 2 bases and V 4 bases, and 20 bases lay outside the gene matches. CDR3 region: CASSRGTGELGVGPYEQYF. CDR3 sequence (DNA): TGTGCCAGCAGCCGGGGGACAGGAGAGCTCGGGGTGGGGCCCTACGAGCAGTACTTC.

V usage is TRBV5-1 and J usage is TRBJ1-1; D is ambiguous. Trimming took 0 bases from V and 2 from J, leaving 11 bases between them. The germline V gene encodes CDR1 SGHRS and CDR2 YFSETQ. CDR3 length equals 15 residues. CDR3 amino acids: CASSLAGSRNTEAFF. CDR3 coding DNA: TGCGCCAGCAGCTTGGCTGGCAGCAGAAACACTGAAGCTTTCTTT.

The chain links TRBV4-1 to TRBJ2-1, with TRBD2 matching 7 bases. The germline V gene encodes CDR1 MGHRA and CDR2 YSYEKL. The junction had 5 bases not matched to a gene; V was cut back by 3 bases and J by 6 bases. The CDR3 consists of 14 residues. The CDR3 nucleotides are TGCGCCAGCAGCCAGGGGGGGGGAACCAATGAGCAGTTCTTC. Encoded protein: CASSQGGGTNEQFF.

Only a few counts were recorded for this clonotype. The V and J genes are TRBV4-3 and TRBJ1-1; possible D gene TRBD1, 5 bases. The CDR3 is made up of 14 amino acids. Germline lookup yields CDR1 LGHNA and CDR2 YSLEER. The V end lost 0 bases, the J end lost 10 bases, and 15 bases lay between the germline ends. CDR3 in amino acids: CASSQEPRGSGAFF. In DNA, the CDR3 is TGCGCCAGCAGCCAAGAGCCGAGGGGAAGTGGAGCTTTCTTT.

The gene calls are TRBV20-1 and TRBJ2-7, with a tentative D call TRBD2 (6 bases). The V gene's germline CDR1 is DFQATT and CDR2 SNEGSKA (reference sequence). The V end lost 5 bases, the J end lost 2 bases, and 16 bases lay between the germline ends. The CDR3 has 14 amino acids. The CDR3 nucleotides are TGCAGTGCTCCAGGACTAAACAGAGCCTACGAGCAGTACTTC. This codes for CSAPGLNRAYEQYF.

This clonotype came up a few times. The gene calls are TRBV5-1 and TRBJ2-3, with D perhaps matching TRBD1 (7 bases). V gave up 4 bases and J gave up 6 bases, with 15 bases separating them. The CDR3 is made up of 14 amino acids. Germline V gives CDR1 SGHRS, CDR2 YFSETQ. The CDR3 here is CASSLQQGRDTQYF. Written as DNA, the CDR3 is TGCGCCAGCAGCCTCCAACAGGGGAGGGATACGCAGTATTTT.

This clonotype has just a few counts. The J gene is TRBJ2-7, the V gene TRBV4-3, with D maybe TRBD1 (5 bases). Trimming stripped 0 bases from V and 0 bases from J, with 9 bases between. The V gene's germline CDR1 is LGHNA and CDR2 YSLEER. The length of the CDR3 is 15 residues. CDR3 bases: TGCGCCAGCAGCCAAGATACACAGGCCTCCTACGAGCAGTACTTC. Amino acid sequence: CASSQDTQASYEQYF.

This chain links TRBV7-2 with TRBJ2-1; 16 bases fit TRBD2. Germline lookup yields CDR1 SGHTA and CDR2 FQGNSA. The CDR3 extends over 18 amino acids. V dropped 5 bases and J dropped 5; count of bases not matched to a gene: 9. Written as DNA, the CDR3 is TGTGCCAGCAGCGATCAGGGACTAGCGGGAGGGCCTAACAATGAGCAGTTCTTC. As protein: CASSDQGLAGGPNNEQFF.

This clonotype was seen only a few times. The chain couples TRBV15 to TRBJ2-6; D may be TRBD1 or TRBD2 (5 bases each). Germline V gene sequence: CDR1 LNHNV, CDR2 YYDKDF (reference sequence). The CDR3 length is 15 residues. V was trimmed by 1 base and J by 1 base, leaving 5 bases between them. Written as DNA, the CDR3 is TGTGCCACCAGCAGAGGGGGGTCTGGGGCCAACGTCCTGACTTTC. It is translated as CATSRGGSGANVLTF.

This clonotype was seen many times. The CDR3 loop is CASSEYPGTQYF. The CDR3 coding sequence is TGTGCCAGCAGTGAATATCCAGGGACCCAGTACTTC. The V call is TRBV25-1, the J call TRBJ2-5; no definite D call. The V gene's germline CDR1 is MGHDK and CDR2 SYGVNS. Deletions cut 0 bases from V and 7 bases from J, with 6 bases between. The CDR3 is made up of 12 amino acids.

The chain links TRBV4-1 to TRBJ1-6; TRBD1 matches at 8 bases. CDR3 size: 17 residues. Germline V gene lookup returns CDR1 MGHRA and CDR2 YSYEKL. Trimming took 0 bases from V and 4 from J; bases not matched to a gene: 5. The CDR3 region is CASSQEKTGVYNSPLHF. The CDR3 nucleotides are TGCGCCAGCAGCCAAGAAAAGACAGGGGTTTATAATTCACCCCTCCACTTT.

This chain connects TRBV7-3 to TRBJ2-2; a possible D gene is TRBD2 (6 bases). V was trimmed by 1 base and J by 6 bases, leaving 9 bases between them. Germline V gene sequence: CDR1 SGHTA, CDR2 FQGTGA. This CDR3 spans 14 amino acids. CDR3: CASSLIGGAGELFF. For the CDR3, the DNA is TGTGCCAGCAGCTTAATTGGAGGGGCCGGGGAGCTGTTTTTT.

J is TRBJ2-4 and V is TRBV20-1; TRBD1 agrees at 7 bases. CDR3 length: 18 residues. The J segment lost 1 base and the V segment lost 4 bases, leaving 16 bases of the junction unmatched. Germline assignment: CDR1 DFQATT and CDR2 SNEGSKA (reference sequence). CDR3 nucleotides: TGCAGTGCTACCACCCCGATTCGACAGGGAAAGGCCAAAAACATTCAGTACTTC. It yields the protein CSATTPIRQGKAKNIQYF.

The chain couples TRBV7-2 to TRBJ1-2, with D unresolved. Trimming cost V 4 bases and J 2 bases, with 8 bases left between them. Germline loops: CDR1 SGHTA, CDR2 FQGNSA. The CDR3 loop spans 13 amino acids. The DNA of the CDR3 is TGTGCCAGCAGCTCGGACCCAAACTATGGCTACACCTTC. The encoded protein is CASSSDPNYGYTF. The complete variable domain, with remaining parts taken from reference TRBV7-2 and TRBJ1-2, reads GAGVSQSPSNKVTEKGKDVELRCDPISGHTALYWYRQSLGQGLEFLIYFQGNSAPDKSGLPSDRFSAERTGGSVSTLTIQRTQQEDSAVYLCASSSDPNYGYTFGSGTRLTVV.

In its sample, this clonotype was seen a few times. This chain joins TRBV10-3 and TRBJ1-4, with D possibly matching TRBD1 (5 bases). V lost 6 bases and J 4 bases, leaving 9 bases between the germline ends. The CDR3 spans 13 residues. Germline V CDR1 and CDR2: ENHRY, SYGVKD. CDR3 in DNA: TGTGCCATCAGCCCCGGGGGTAATGAAAAACTGTTTTTT. It yields the protein CAISPGGNEKLFF.

The gene calls are TRBV10-3 and TRBJ2-3; D gene uncertain. Trimming stripped 6 bases from V and 0 bases from J, with 10 bases between. The CDR3 sequence is 14 residues long. Germline CDR1 reads ENHRY; CDR2 reads SYGVKD. The CDR3 bases are TGTGCCATCAGAAACCGAGGTAGCACAGATACGCAGTATTTT. Its protein is CAIRNRGSTDTQYF.

This clonotype has more than one count but fewer than ten. The chain has TRBV3-1 and TRBJ2-7; no reliable D call. CDR1 LGHDT and CDR2 YNNKEL come from the germline V gene (reference sequence). The V gene lost 4 bases and the J gene lost 4 bases, with 14 bases spanning the gap. The CDR3 has 14 amino acids. The CDR3, as DNA: TGTGCCAGCAGCCCCAACCACAGAACATACGAGCAGTACTTC. Its protein is CASSPNHRTYEQYF.

The CDR3 DNA reads TGCGCCAGCAGCCTCGGCAACCTCAACTATGGCTACACCTTC. It yields the protein CASSLGNLNYGYTF. V gene TRBV4-3 combines with J gene TRBJ1-2; no clear D. The germline V gene encodes CDR1 LGHNA and CDR2 YSLEER. The CDR3 consists of 14 residues. V shed 4 bases and J shed 2 bases, with 11 bases lying between them.

This clonotype was detected only a few times. This sequence joins TRBV14 and TRBJ1-1; TRBD1 matches 8 bases. The CDR3 sequence is 14 residues long. CDR1 is SGHDN and CDR2 is FVKESK in the germline V gene. Trimming took 3 bases from V and 10 from J; bases not matched to a gene: 10. The CDR3 region is CASSQAGTGGAAFF. CDR3 sequence (DNA): TGTGCCAGCAGCCAGGCCGGGACAGGAGGGGCAGCTTTCTTT.